Below, one T cell receptor (beta chain) is given with its context. The data derive from a study of shared T cell receptors in the human thymus. Trimming cost V 2 bases and J 6 bases; bases outside gene matches: 7. This CDR3 comprises 15 residues. Germline CDR1 SGHKS, CDR2 YYEKEE (reference sequence). Method: immunoSEQ multiplex PCR; TCRdb's copy keeps in-frame clones and lacks some. In the table there are 720,000 or so clones, 80% to 90% of which are singletons. This same sample was also taken into another study, of human thymus T cells.

The specimen sequenced was thymocytes. The clonotype comes from a girl under two years old with a congenital heart defect. The chain uses TRBV5-5 and TRBJ2-7; TRBD2 agrees at 11 bases. CDR3 sequence: CASSLLAGDSSEQYF. CDR3 coding DNA: TGTGCCAGCAGCTTACTAGCGGGGGATAGTAGCGAGCAGTACTTC.